Listed below are T cell receptor beta chains from one sample, sequenced in a study of identical twins. TCRdb used MiXCR to reprocess the 5' RACE reads, holding one entry per CDR3 protein. The sample holds about 890,000 distinct CDR3 sequences, about 12% seen once. The data were also submitted as part of a second study, on yellow fever vaccine responses in identical twins.

Sequenced sample: PBMCs. These receptors all come from a woman aged 18-29 years in good health. Each CDR3 is given with its conserved first and last residue. The D gene is left open where the match is weak. Clone size, where shown, is once, few, many, or a class for clones that have expanded.

V gene,D gene,J gene,clone size,CDR3 protein,CDR3 DNA
TRBV4-1,.,TRBJ2-5,many,CASSQVPLSQETQYF,TGCGCCAGCAGCCAAGTCCCCCTCTCTCAAGAGACCCAGTACTTC
TRBV9,.,TRBJ2-1,.,CASSVAMAGNGEQFF,TGTGCCAGCAGCGTAGCGATGGCGGGGAATGGAGAGCAGTTCTTC
TRBV18,TRBD2,TRBJ2-1,.,CASSPGLPSGYEQFF,TGTGCCAGCTCACCGGGACTACCCTCGGGATATGAGCAGTTCTTC
TRBV12-3/TRBV12-4,TRBD2,TRBJ2-4,.,CASSFVAGAKNIQYF,TGTGCCAGCAGTTTTGTAGCGGGAGCCAAAAACATTCAGTACTTC
TRBV24-1,.,TRBJ1-1,many,CATSTSSGNTEAFF,TGTGCCACCAGTACGTCCTCCGGAAACACTGAAGCTTTCTTT
TRBV29-1,.,TRBJ2-2,.,CSVGFHSANTGELFF,TGCAGCGTTGGTTTCCACAGCGCGAACACCGGGGAGCTGTTTTTT
TRBV6-1,.,TRBJ2-1,.,CASEREKGNEQFF,TGTGCCAGCGAGAGGGAAAAGGGGAATGAGCAGTTCTTC
TRBV5-1,TRBD1,TRBJ1-6,many,CASSFTGGVDSPLHF,TGCGCCAGCAGCTTCACAGGGGGCGTTGATTCACCCCTCCACTTT
TRBV18,.,TRBJ1-6,.,CASSLLGDTNSPLHF,TGTGCCAGCTCACTCTTGGGGGACACAAATTCACCCCTCCACTTT
TRBV3-1,TRBD2,TRBJ2-5,.,CASSQLNLGLAEETQYF,TGTGCCAGCAGCCAATTGAACCTGGGACTAGCGGAAGAGACCCAGTACTTC
TRBV12-3/TRBV12-4,.,TRBJ2-1,many,CASSSLVGGAVSYEQFF,TGTGCCAGCAGTTCCCTTGTGGGGGGAGCAGTTAGCTATGAGCAGTTCTTC
TRBV11-2,TRBD2,TRBJ2-7,.,CASSSERGLKQRTYEQYF,TGTGCCAGCAGCTCCGAGCGGGGCCTGAAGCAACGCACCTACGAGCAGTACTTC
TRBV7-2,.,TRBJ2-2,many,CASSPLGQVTGELFF,TGTGCCAGCAGCCCCCTGGGGCAGGTCACCGGGGAGCTGTTTTTT
TRBV6-1,TRBD2,TRBJ2-1,many,CASSESPSGSYVVNEQFF,TGTGCCAGCAGTGAATCTCCTAGCGGGAGTTATGTCGTAAATGAGCAGTTCTTC
TRBV12-3/TRBV12-4,.,TRBJ2-1,many,CASSFEGGYYNEQFF,TGTGCCAGCAGTTTTGAAGGGGGTTACTACAATGAGCAGTTCTTC
TRBV6-5,TRBD2,TRBJ2-6,.,CASSFLAGAVSGANVLTF,TGTGCCAGCAGTTTTCTAGCGGGAGCTGTCTCTGGGGCCAACGTCCTGACTTTC
TRBV5-1,.,TRBJ2-7,few,CASKGGSYEQYF,TGCGCCAGCAAGGGGGGCTCCTACGAGCAGTACTTC
TRBV4-1,.,TRBJ2-3,few,CASSQGDIGYTDTQYF,TGCGCCAGCAGCCAGGGGGACATAGGTTACACAGATACGCAGTATTTT
TRBV20-1,TRBD1,TRBJ1-2,few,CSARRQGTTGYGYTF,TGCAGTGCTCGTAGACAGGGGACTACGGGCTATGGCTACACCTTC
TRBV20-1,.,TRBJ2-4,.,CSARTHTAGQHLAKNIQYF,TGCAGTGCTAGAACTCACACGGCGGGGCAGCACTTAGCCAAAAACATTCAGTACTTC
TRBV24-1,.,TRBJ2-5,.,CATSEFGPQGEETQYF,TGTGCCACCAGTGAATTTGGACCACAGGGAGAAGAGACCCAGTACTTC
TRBV7-8,.,TRBJ2-6,.,CASRGWAQGLGGANVLTF,TGTGCCAGCAGAGGATGGGCTCAGGGGTTGGGTGGGGCCAACGTCCTGACTTTC
TRBV10-3,TRBD1,TRBJ1-4,few,CAISESWTGVTNEKLFF,TGTGCCATCAGTGAGTCGTGGACAGGGGTTACTAATGAAAAACTGTTTTTT
TRBV12-3/TRBV12-4,.,TRBJ1-6,many,CASSFERVFPYNSPLHF,TGTGCCAGCAGTTTCGAAAGGGTATTCCCCTATAATTCACCCCTCCACTTT
TRBV18,TRBD1,TRBJ2-5,.,CASSPRDSLKETQYF,TGTGCCAGCTCACCACGGGACAGCCTAAAAGAGACCCAGTACTTC
TRBV28,TRBD1,TRBJ1-2,.,CASSFGTGVFAYGYTF,TGTGCCAGCAGTTTTGGGACAGGGGTATTCGCCTATGGCTACACCTTC
TRBV24-1,.,TRBJ2-1,.,CATSEGPWSEQFF,TGTGCCACCAGTGAGGGGCCCTGGAGCGAGCAGTTCTTC
TRBV10-3,.,TRBJ2-2,.,CAISTGLHTGELFF,TGTGCCATCAGCACGGGGCTACACACCGGGGAGCTGTTTTTT
TRBV11-1,.,TRBJ2-3,.,CASSFDGNTDTQYF,TGTGCCAGCAGCTTTGACGGGAACACAGATACGCAGTATTTT
TRBV3-1,TRBD1,TRBJ2-2,.,CASSHQQGALAGELFF,TGTGCCAGCAGCCATCAACAGGGGGCGCTGGCCGGGGAGCTGTTTTTT
TRBV19,.,TRBJ2-7,.,CASEGRAPPYEQYF,TGTGCCAGTGAGGGTAGGGCTCCCCCCTACGAGCAGTACTTC
TRBV20-1,.,TRBJ1-5,.,CSASVPKYSNQPQHF,TGCAGTGCTAGTGTACCAAAGTATAGCAATCAGCCCCAGCATTTT